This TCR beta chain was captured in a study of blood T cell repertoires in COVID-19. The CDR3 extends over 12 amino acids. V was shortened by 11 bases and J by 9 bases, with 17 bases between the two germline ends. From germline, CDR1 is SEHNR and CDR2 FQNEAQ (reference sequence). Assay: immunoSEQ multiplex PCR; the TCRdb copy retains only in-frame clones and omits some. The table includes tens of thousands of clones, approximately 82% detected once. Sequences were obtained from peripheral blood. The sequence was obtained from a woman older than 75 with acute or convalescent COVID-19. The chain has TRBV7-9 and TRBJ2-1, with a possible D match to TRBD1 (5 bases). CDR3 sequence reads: CAGWTWQGEQFF. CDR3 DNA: TGTGCCGGATGGACCTGGCAGGGTGAGCAGTTCTTC.